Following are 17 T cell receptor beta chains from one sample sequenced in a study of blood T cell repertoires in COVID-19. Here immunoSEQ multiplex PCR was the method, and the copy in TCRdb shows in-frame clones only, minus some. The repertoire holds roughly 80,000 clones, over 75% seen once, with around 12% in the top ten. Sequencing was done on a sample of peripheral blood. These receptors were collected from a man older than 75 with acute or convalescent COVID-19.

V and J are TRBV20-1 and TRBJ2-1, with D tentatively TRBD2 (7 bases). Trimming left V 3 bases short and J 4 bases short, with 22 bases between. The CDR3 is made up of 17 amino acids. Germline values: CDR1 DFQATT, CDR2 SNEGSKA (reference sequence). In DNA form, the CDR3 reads TGCAGTGCTAGTACGGGTGGCGGGGGCTATATTTACAATGAGCAGTTCTTC. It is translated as CSASTGGGGYIYNEQFF.

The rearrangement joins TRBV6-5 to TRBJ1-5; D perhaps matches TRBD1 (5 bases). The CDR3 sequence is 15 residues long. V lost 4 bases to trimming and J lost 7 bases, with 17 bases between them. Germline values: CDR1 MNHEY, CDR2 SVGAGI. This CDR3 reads CASSSLGAGGQPQHF. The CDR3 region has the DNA TGTGCCAGCAGTTCCTTAGGGGCGGGAGGACAGCCCCAGCATTTT.

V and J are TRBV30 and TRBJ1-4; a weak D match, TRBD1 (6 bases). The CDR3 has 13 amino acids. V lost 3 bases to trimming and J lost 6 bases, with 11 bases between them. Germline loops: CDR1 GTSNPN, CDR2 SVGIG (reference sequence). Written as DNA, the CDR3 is TGTGCCTGGAGACGGTCAGGGGATGAAAAACTGTTTTTT. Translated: CAWRRSGDEKLFF.

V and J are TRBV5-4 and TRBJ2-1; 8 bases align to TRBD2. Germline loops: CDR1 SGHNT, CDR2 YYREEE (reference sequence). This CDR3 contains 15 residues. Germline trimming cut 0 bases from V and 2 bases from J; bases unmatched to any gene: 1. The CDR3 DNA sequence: TGTGCCAGCAGCTTGGCCGGGGGGGCCTACAATGAGCAGTTCTTC. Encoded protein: CASSLAGGAYNEQFF.

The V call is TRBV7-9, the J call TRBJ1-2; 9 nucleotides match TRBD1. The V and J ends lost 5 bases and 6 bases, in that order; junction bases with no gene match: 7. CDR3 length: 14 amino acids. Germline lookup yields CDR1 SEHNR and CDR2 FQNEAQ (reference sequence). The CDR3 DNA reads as TGTGCCAGCAGCCCTGGACAGGGGCGGGATGGCTACACCTTC. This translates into CASSPGQGRDGYTF.

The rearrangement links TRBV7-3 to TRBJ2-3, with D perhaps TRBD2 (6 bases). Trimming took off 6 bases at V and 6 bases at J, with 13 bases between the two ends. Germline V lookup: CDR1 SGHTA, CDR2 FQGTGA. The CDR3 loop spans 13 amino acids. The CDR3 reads CASSPNLADTQYF. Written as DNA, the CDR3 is TGTGCCAGCAGTCCGAATCTAGCGGATACGCAGTATTTT.

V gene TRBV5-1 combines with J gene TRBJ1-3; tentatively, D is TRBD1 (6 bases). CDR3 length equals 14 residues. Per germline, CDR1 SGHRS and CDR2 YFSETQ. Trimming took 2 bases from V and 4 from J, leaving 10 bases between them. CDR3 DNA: TGCGCCAGCAGCTTTGAGGGGGAGGGAAACACCATATATTTT. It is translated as CASSFEGEGNTIYF.

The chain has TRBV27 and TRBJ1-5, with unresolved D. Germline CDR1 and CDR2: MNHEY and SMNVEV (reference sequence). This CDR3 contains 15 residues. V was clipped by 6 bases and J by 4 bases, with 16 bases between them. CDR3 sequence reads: CASSPLREVNQPQHF. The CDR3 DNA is TGTGCCAGCAGCCCCCTCCGAGAAGTGAATCAGCCCCAGCATTTT.

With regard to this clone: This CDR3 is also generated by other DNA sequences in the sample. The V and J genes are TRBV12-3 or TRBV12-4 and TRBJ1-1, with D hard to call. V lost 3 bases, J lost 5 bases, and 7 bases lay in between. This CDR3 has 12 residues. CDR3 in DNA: TGTGCCAGCAGTTTTCGGGGTACTGAAGCTTTCTTT. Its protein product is CASSFRGTEAFF.

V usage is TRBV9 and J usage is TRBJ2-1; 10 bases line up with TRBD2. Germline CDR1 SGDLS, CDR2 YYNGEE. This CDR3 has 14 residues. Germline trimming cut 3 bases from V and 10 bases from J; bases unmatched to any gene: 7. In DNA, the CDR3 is TGTGCCAGCAGCGGGGGGACTAGCGACGGCGAGCAGTTCTTC. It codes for CASSGGTSDGEQFF.

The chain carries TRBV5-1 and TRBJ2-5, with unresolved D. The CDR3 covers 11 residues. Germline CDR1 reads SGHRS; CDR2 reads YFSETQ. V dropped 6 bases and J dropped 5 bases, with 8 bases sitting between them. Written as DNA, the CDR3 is TGCGCCAGCACAGGCATGGAGACCCAGTACTTC. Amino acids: CASTGMETQYF.

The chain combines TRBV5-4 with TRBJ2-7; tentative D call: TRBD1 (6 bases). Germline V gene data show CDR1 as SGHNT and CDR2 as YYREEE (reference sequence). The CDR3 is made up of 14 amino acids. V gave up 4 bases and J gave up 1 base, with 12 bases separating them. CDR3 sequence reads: CASSQDRNSYEQYF. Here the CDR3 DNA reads TGTGCCAGCAGCCAGGACAGAAATTCCTACGAGCAGTACTTC.

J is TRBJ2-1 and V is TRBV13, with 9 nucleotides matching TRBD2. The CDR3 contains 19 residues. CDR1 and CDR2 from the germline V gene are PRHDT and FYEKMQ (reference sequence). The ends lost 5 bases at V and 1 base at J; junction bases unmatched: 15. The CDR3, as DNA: TGTGCCAGCAGCCCTAACAGAGGCGGGACTAGCATGTCCTACAATGAGCAGTTCTTC. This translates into CASSPNRGGTSMSYNEQFF.

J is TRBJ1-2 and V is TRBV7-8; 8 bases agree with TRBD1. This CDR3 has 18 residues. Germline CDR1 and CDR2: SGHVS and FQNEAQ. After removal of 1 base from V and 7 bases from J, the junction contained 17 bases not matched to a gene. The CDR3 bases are TGTGCCAGCAGCTTAGAATCCGGGACAGGCCTTGCCTCGGGTGGCTACACCTTC. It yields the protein CASSLESGTGLASGGYTF.

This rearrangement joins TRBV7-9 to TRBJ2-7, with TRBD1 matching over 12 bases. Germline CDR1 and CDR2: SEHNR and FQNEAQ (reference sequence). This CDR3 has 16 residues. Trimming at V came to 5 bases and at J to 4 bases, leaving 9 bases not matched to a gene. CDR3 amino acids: CASSPAWDRGLYEQYF. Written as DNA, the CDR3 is TGTGCCAGCAGCCCAGCTTGGGACAGGGGGCTTTACGAGCAGTACTTC.

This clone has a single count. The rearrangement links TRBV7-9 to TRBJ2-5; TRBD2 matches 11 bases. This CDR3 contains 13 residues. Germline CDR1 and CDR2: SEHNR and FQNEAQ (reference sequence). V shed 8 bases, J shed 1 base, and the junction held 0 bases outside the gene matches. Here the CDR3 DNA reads TGTGCCAGCGGGACTAGCGGCCAAGAGACCCAGTACTTC. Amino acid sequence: CASGTSGQETQYF.

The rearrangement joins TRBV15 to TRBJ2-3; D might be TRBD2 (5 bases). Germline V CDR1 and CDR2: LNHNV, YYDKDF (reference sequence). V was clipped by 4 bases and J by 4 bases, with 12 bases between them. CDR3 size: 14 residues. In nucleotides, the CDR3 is TGTGCCACCAGCACTGGAAGGGAGTCAGATACGCAGTATTTT. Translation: CATSTGRESDTQYF.